The 28 T cell receptor beta chains in this list originate from one sample, sequenced in a study of memory CD4+ T cells and cytomegalovirus serostatus. Only in-frame clones appear in the TCRdb table, and some are missing; sequencing was by immunoSEQ multiplex PCR. The table lists over 65,000 clones, about 85% of them singletons. The sort gate was single viable CD3+CD4+CD8-CD45RO+ cells for memory CD4+ T cells. Sample: memory CD4+ T cells from blood. These receptors were obtained from an adult in good health and CMV-seronegative.

V gene TRBV5-4 combines with J gene TRBJ1-2, with D perhaps TRBD1 (6 bases). Germline V gene lookup returns CDR1 SGHNT and CDR2 YYREEE (reference sequence). The CDR3 is 15 amino acids. The V gene lost 1 base and the J gene lost 8 bases, with 18 bases spanning the gap. This CDR3 reads CASSLRVGGARGYTF. The DNA for the CDR3 is TGTGCCAGCAGCTTGCGAGTAGGGGGGGCTCGGGGCTACACCTTC.

V gene TRBV4-2 combines with J gene TRBJ2-7, with 7 nucleotides matching TRBD1. The CDR3 loop spans 16 amino acids. Germline V gene lookup returns CDR1 LGHNA and CDR2 YNFKEQ. V was clipped by 1 base and J by 0 bases; unmatched bases: 6. As DNA, the CDR3 is TGTGCCAGCAGCCAAGGCCCTGGACAGGCCTCCTACGAGCAGTACTTC. Amino acids: CASSQGPGQASYEQYF.

Comment on this clone: Mismatch with germline at one junction end may stem from a read error. This rearrangement joins TRBV6-1 to TRBJ1-2; TRBD1 matches at 8 bases. CDR1 and CDR2 (germline): MNHNS, SASEGT. The CDR3 is 14 residues long. CDR3 in amino acids: CASTEGQGAGGYTF. CDR3 bases: TGTGCCAGCACTGAAGGGCAGGGGGCCGGTGGCTACACCTTC.

The DNA for the CDR3 is TGTGCCAGTAGTGGGGGACAGCCCTACGAGCAGTACTTC. It specifies CASSGGQPYEQYF. The rearrangement links TRBV19 to TRBJ2-7, with 7 bases aligning to TRBD1. Germline V lookup: CDR1 LNHDA, CDR2 SQIVND (reference sequence). Trimming removed 5 bases from V and 2 bases from J; junction bases left unmatched: 3. The CDR3 runs 13 residues.

This clone has more than one count but fewer than ten. The CDR3: CAWSVQTGGYTF. The CDR3 DNA reads TGTGCCTGGAGTGTACAGACGGGAGGCTACACCTTC. The chain uses TRBV30 and TRBJ1-2; D unresolved. V was clipped by 0 bases and J by 8 bases, with 10 bases between them. Germline CDR1 is GTSNPN and CDR2 is SVGIG (reference sequence). The CDR3 length is 12 residues.

This clone was recorded only once. The rearrangement links TRBV5-5 to TRBJ1-4; 7 bases line up with TRBD1. The germline V gene encodes CDR1 SGHKS and CDR2 YYEKEE (reference sequence). Trimming took 2 bases from V and 6 from J; bases not matched to a gene: 7. The CDR3 is made up of 15 amino acids. CDR3 sequence: CASSFGGGRDEKLFF. The CDR3 nucleotides read TGTGCCAGCAGCTTTGGAGGGGGCCGGGATGAAAAACTGTTTTTT.

In this sample, this clone turned up once. The rearrangement joins TRBV5-1 to TRBJ2-1, with D perhaps TRBD1 (6 bases). Deletions cut 2 bases from V and 1 base from J, with 13 bases between. The CDR3 is made up of 16 amino acids. Germline assignment: CDR1 SGHRS and CDR2 YFSETQ. CDR3 DNA sequence: TGCGCCAGCAGCTTAACAGGGTATAGTTCCTACAATGAGCAGTTCTTC. This gives the protein CASSLTGYSSYNEQFF.

The chain carries TRBV5-6 and TRBJ2-7; possibly TRBD1 for D (5 bases). Looked up from germline, CDR1 is SGHDT and CDR2 is YYEEEE. Trimming removed 1 base at V and 3 bases at J, with 8 bases between. This CDR3 is built from 13 residues. In DNA form, the CDR3 reads TGTGCCAGCAGCTTGTTAGGGGACTACGAGCAGTACTTC. This gives the protein CASSLLGDYEQYF.

The chain is built from TRBV5-5 and TRBJ1-5; possible D gene TRBD1, 6 bases. V gave up 4 bases and J gave up 0 bases, with 14 bases separating them. Germline loops: CDR1 SGHKS, CDR2 YYEKEE (reference sequence). This CDR3 has 16 amino acids. CDR3: CASSPRWTVSNQPQHF. For the CDR3, the DNA is TGTGCCAGCAGCCCCCGGTGGACAGTTAGCAATCAGCCCCAGCATTTT.

The CDR3 coding sequence is TGTGCCAGCAACCCCACAGACAGGGGCCCTAATGAAAAACTGTTTTTT. It encodes CASNPTDRGPNEKLFF. V is TRBV21-1 and J is TRBJ1-4; the D call in the table, TRBD1, was not verified against the DNA. TRBV21-1 has pseudogene status. The CDR3 spans 16 residues.

The chain links TRBV30 to TRBJ2-2; D ambiguous. Germline V gene data show CDR1 as GTSNPN and CDR2 as SVGIG (reference sequence). The CDR3 has 13 residues. V lost 0 bases and J 6 bases, leaving 8 bases between the germline ends. This chain's CDR3 is CAWSVLGSGELFF. The CDR3 bases are TGTGCCTGGAGTGTACTTGGTTCCGGGGAGCTGTTTTTT.

The J gene is TRBJ2-1, the V gene TRBV2; 9 positions match TRBD2. The germline V gene has CDR1 SNHLY and CDR2 FYNNEI. J lost 5 bases, V lost 3 bases, and 2 bases had no gene match. CDR3 size: 14 residues. The CDR3 coding sequence is TGTGCCAGCAGTGATTGGACTAGCGACAATGAGCAGTTCTTC. Amino acid sequence: CASSDWTSDNEQFF.

The V call is TRBV2, the J call TRBJ1-2; TRBD1 matches at 7 bases. The CDR3 sequence is 14 residues long. The V gene end was trimmed by 6 bases and the J gene end by 3 bases; junction bases not matched to a gene: 7. CDR1 is SNHLY, CDR2 FYNNEI, per germline. CDR3 sequence (DNA): TGTGCCAGCAGATTCAACAGGGGAGACTATGGCTACACCTTC. Encoded protein: CASRFNRGDYGYTF. Filled out from reference TRBV2 and TRBJ1-2, the complete variable domain reads EPEVTQTPSHQVTQMGQEVILRCVPISNHLYFYWYRQILGQKVEFLVSFYNNEISEKSEIFDDQFSVERPDGSNFTLKIRSTKLEDSAMYFCASRFNRGDYGYTFGSGTRLTVV.

The chain has TRBV29-1 and TRBJ1-1; TRBD1 matches 9 bases. Germline trimming cut 7 bases from V and 0 bases from J; bases unmatched to any gene: 6. The CDR3 length is 14 residues. Germline V gene sequence: CDR1 SQVTM, CDR2 ANQGSEA. CDR3 DNA sequence: TGCAGCGCAAGGACAGGGGCTATGAACACTGAAGCTTTCTTT. Its protein product is CSARTGAMNTEAFF.

This clone was counted a few times. V and J are TRBV11-1 and TRBJ1-1; D unclear. This CDR3 comprises 15 residues. CDR1 SGHAT and CDR2 FQDESV come from the germline V gene (reference sequence). The germline V and J ends were trimmed by 6 bases and 6 bases, with 20 bases remaining between them. CDR3 amino acids: CASRAHPRAVSEAFF. The CDR3 bases are TGTGCCAGCAGAGCCCACCCCCGGGCAGTATCTGAAGCTTTCTTT.

The V call is TRBV10-1, the J call TRBJ2-7; D might be TRBD1 (5 bases). V was trimmed by 0 bases and J by 2 bases, leaving 11 bases between them. The CDR3 contains 15 residues. The germline CDR1 and CDR2 sequences are WNHNN and SYGVQD (reference sequence). CDR3 DNA: TGCGCCAGCAGTGAGTCGGCACAGGCGCCCTACGAGCAGTACTTC. Its translation: CASSESAQAPYEQYF.

V and J are TRBV5-5 and TRBJ1-3, with TRBD1 as a possible D gene (5 bases). The CDR3 length is 15 residues. The V and J ends lost 4 bases and 0 bases respectively, with 11 bases between them. Germline lookup yields CDR1 SGHKS and CDR2 YYEKEE (reference sequence). The CDR3 nucleotides read TGTGCCAGCAGCCCGGGACCGCACTCTGGAAACACCATATATTTT. This codes for CASSPGPHSGNTIYF.

This clone was seen a handful of times. The CDR3 is CASKGGRNTEAFF. In DNA, the CDR3 is TGTGCCAGCAAGGGGGGACGGAACACTGAAGCTTTCTTT. The genes are TRBV7-2 and TRBJ1-1, with D perhaps TRBD1 (6 bases). There are 13 residues in the CDR3. Germline CDR1 and CDR2: SGHTA and FQGNSA. Trimming shortened V by 7 bases and J by 1 base, and 10 bases separated the two germline ends.

The table lists this clone with a count of one. The chain links TRBV13 to TRBJ1-4; D is undetermined. Trimming took 0 bases from V and 5 from J, leaving 7 bases between them. The CDR3 extends over 14 amino acids. Germline values: CDR1 PRHDT, CDR2 FYEKMQ (reference sequence). The CDR3 sequence is CASSLGALNEKLFF. For the CDR3, the DNA is TGTGCCAGCAGCTTAGGAGCTTTGAATGAAAAACTGTTTTTT.

This chain links TRBV7-2 with TRBJ1-3; 8 bases align to TRBD1. Trimming removed 4 bases from V and 4 bases from J; junction bases left unmatched: 6. Germline CDR1 and CDR2: SGHTA and FQGNSA. The CDR3 spans 15 residues. CDR3 nucleotide sequence: TGTGCCAGCAGCTGGAAACAGGGGGACGGAAACACCATATATTTT. Translation gives CASSWKQGDGNTIYF.

This rearrangement joins TRBV28 to TRBJ1-6; D perhaps matches TRBD1 (6 bases). CDR3 length: 19 amino acids. Trimming left V 3 bases short and J 0 bases short, with 18 bases between. The V gene's germline CDR1 is MDHEN and CDR2 SYDVKM. The CDR3 is CASSFPGLQGSSYNSPLHF. CDR3 nucleotides: TGTGCCAGCAGTTTCCCGGGCCTACAGGGAAGCTCCTATAATTCACCCCTCCACTTT.

This clone has only one observation. V usage is TRBV18 and J usage is TRBJ2-2; D is perhaps TRBD2 (6 bases). The CDR3 has 15 residues. V shed 0 bases and J shed 5 bases, with 10 bases lying between them. The germline CDR1 and CDR2 sequences are KGHSH and LQKENI. As DNA, the CDR3 is TGTGCCAGCTCACCACCGACTAGATTAACCGGGGAGCTGTTTTTT. Protein sequence: CASSPPTRLTGELFF.

The chain has TRBV5-1 and TRBJ2-7, with 9 bases that match TRBD1. CDR1 is SGHRS and CDR2 is YFSETQ in the germline V gene. The CDR3 has 16 amino acids. Losses at the gene ends were 5 bases for V and 5 bases for J; bases not matched to a gene: 14. The CDR3 DNA follows: TGCGCCAGCAGTTTGCGGCCGAGGGACAGGGCGAACGAGCAGTACTTC. Encoded protein: CASSLRPRDRANEQYF.

The chain employs TRBV29-1 and TRBJ2-1; 8 bases align to TRBD1. CDR1 and CDR2 (germline): SQVTM, ANQGSEA. The CDR3 extends over 16 amino acids. The J segment lost 6 bases and the V segment lost 0 bases, leaving 10 bases of the junction unmatched. This chain's CDR3 is CSVEDFGRGQINEQFF. Written as DNA, the CDR3 is TGCAGCGTTGAAGATTTTGGCAGGGGGCAGATCAATGAGCAGTTCTTC.

V and J are TRBV30 and TRBJ1-2; D uncertain. The CDR3 is 13 residues long. From germline, CDR1 is GTSNPN and CDR2 SVGIG (reference sequence). V was trimmed by 0 bases and J by 4 bases, leaving 9 bases between them. CDR3 coding DNA: TGTGCCTGGAGTGTAAGGATAGGCTATGGCTACACCTTC. Its protein is CAWSVRIGYGYTF.

The chain is built from TRBV6-5 and TRBJ1-1; D may be TRBD1 (6 bases). The CDR3 has 14 residues. The V gene's germline CDR1 is MNHEY and CDR2 SVGAGI. Between the trimmed V and J ends, which lost 4 bases and 3 bases, there was a span of 12 bases. This CDR3 reads CASSSPGAYTEAFF. The CDR3 region has the DNA TGTGCCAGCAGTTCCCCGGGGGCGTACACTGAAGCTTTCTTT.

This clone was picked up a small number of times. This sequence joins TRBV5-1 and TRBJ2-2; D gene unclear. The CDR3 contains 14 residues. V was trimmed by 5 bases and J by 0 bases, leaving 8 bases between them. Germline V gives CDR1 SGHRS, CDR2 YFSETQ. Here the CDR3 reads CASSIRTNTGELFF. The CDR3 region has the DNA TGCGCCAGCAGTATCCGGACGAACACCGGGGAGCTGTTTTTT.

The chain recombines TRBV5-1 with TRBJ1-6, with D maybe TRBD1 (6 bases). The germline CDR1 and CDR2 sequences are SGHRS and YFSETQ. The CDR3 totals 15 residues. V gave up 5 bases and J gave up 7 bases, with 16 bases separating them. CDR3 sequence: CASRLRGVENSPLHF. The CDR3 coding sequence is TGCGCCAGCAGACTCAGGGGTGTGGAGAATTCACCCCTCCACTTT.